This T cell receptor beta chain was documented in a study of control samples from healthy donors and cancer patients. This CDR3 contains 15 residues. CDR1 and CDR2 (germline): SEHNR, FQNEAQ (reference sequence). Deletions cut 3 bases from V and 2 bases from J, with 10 bases between. Sequenced by immunoSEQ multiplex PCR; TCRdb stores in-frame clones only, minus some. The sample carries tens of thousands of clones, 85% to 95% recorded once. The sequenced sample was blood. V gene TRBV7-9 combines with J gene TRBJ1-4; unclear D gene. The source of this sequence is a man in his thirties or forties in good health. In nucleotides, the CDR3 is TGTGCCAGCAGCTTTAGGGAAGGCACTAATGAAAAACTGTTTTTT. It encodes CASSFREGTNEKLFF.